This T cell receptor beta chain was captured by sequencing in a study of identical twins. Overall study results and limits: Cord blood beta clonotypes that were abundant carried fewer insertions, and memory repertoires showed no such trend. Models, which agreed with sharing between unrelated individuals, nonetheless underestimated the out-of-frame TCR alpha sharing seen in monozygotic twins. For zero-insertion analyses, partial confounding could come from invariant MAIT and iNKT cells.

Germline V gene lookup returns CDR1 MDHEN and CDR2 SYDVKM. The V end lost 7 bases, the J end lost 7 bases, and 14 bases lay between the germline ends. The length of the CDR3 is 13 residues. TCRdb recomputed calls from the 5' RACE reads with MiXCR, one row per CDR3 protein. The sample consists of 350,000 to 400,000 distinct CDR3 sequences, roughly 10% of them appearing once. With regard to this clonotype: Its antigen is as yet unknown.

This sequence was found in a woman between 50 and 59 years old in good health. The material sequenced was naive T cells sorted from blood. The chain combines TRBV28 with TRBJ1-3, with D possibly being TRBD1 (6 bases). The CDR3 region has the DNA TGTGCCAGCACCCCAACAGGGAGGAACACCATATATTTT. Its translation: CASTPTGRNTIYF.